These T cell receptor beta chains were read from a single sample in a study of shared clonotypes between healthy human individuals. Data came from immunoSEQ multiplex PCR; TCRdb stores just in-frame clones and leaves some out. The sample comprises 1.5 million to 2.5 million clones, approximately 94% of which are singletons, and 0.9% to 1.5% rests with the top ten. Material: naive CD8+ T cells sorted from blood. The receptors derive from a man between 18 and 35 years old in good health. Both conserved end residues are part of each CDR3.

TRBJ2-5	TRBV27	CASSLSPRTGRETQYF
TRBJ2-7	TRBV4-1	CASSQGLRSYEQYF
TRBJ1-5	TRBV6-1	CASTGGYSNQPQHF
TRBJ1-6	TRBV28	CASRYWGQGDYNSPLHF
TRBJ2-7	TRBV13	CASSPMGQGGDEQYF
TRBJ2-2	TRBV25-1	CASSGGGEELFF
TRBJ2-7	TRBV7-9	CASSLGQGAHYEQYF
TRBJ2-1	TRBV7-9	CASSLVGGRNEQFF
TRBJ2-7	TRBV27	CASTPSGRGFLEQYF
TRBJ2-7	TRBV13	CASSQDGQGGAYEQYF
TRBJ1-3	TRBV2	CASSDPGSSGNTIYF
TRBJ1-1	TRBV28	CASSFGTLGAFF
TRBJ2-2	TRBV27	CASSLTGNTGELFF
TRBJ1-1	TRBV5-1	CASSLGTREGVEAFF
TRBJ1-2	TRBV27	CASSLTGGSGYTF
TRBJ2-7	TRBV27	CASSRTPGNSYEQYF
TRBJ1-2	TRBV27	CASSPDRFYGYTF